The 22 T cell receptor beta chains in this list originate from one sample, sequenced in a study of blood T cell repertoires in COVID-19. Some clones are missing from TCRdb's copy, which holds only in-frame ones; the method was immunoSEQ multiplex PCR. The table records approximately 54,000 clones, roughly 79% of them present only once. Source material: peripheral blood. All receptors come from a woman aged 55 to 70 with acute or convalescent COVID-19.

The chain employs TRBV3-1 (or the pseudogene TRBV3-2) and TRBJ2-7; 8 bases line up with TRBD2. CDR3 length equals 15 residues. Trimming removed 1 base from V and 4 bases from J; junction bases left unmatched: 6. The germline gives CDR1 LGHDT, CDR2 YNNKEL (reference sequence). CDR3 in amino acids: CASSQGQAGDYEQYF. The CDR3 DNA follows: TGTGCCAGCAGCCAAGGTCAAGCGGGGGATTACGAGCAGTACTTC.

V gene TRBV19 combines with J gene TRBJ2-3; the D gene is possibly TRBD1 (6 bases). CDR3 length: 15 amino acids. V was cut by 6 bases and J by 2 bases, with 15 bases left in between. Germline V gives CDR1 LNHDA, CDR2 SQIVND (reference sequence). The DNA of the CDR3 is TGTGCCAGTAGCACCGGACAGACATTCACAGATACGCAGTATTTT. Its protein is CASSTGQTFTDTQYF.

This clone was found a few times. Mismatch with germline at one junction end may stem from a read error. CDR3 DNA: TGTGCCAGCAGCGCCGGGACAGCCGATCTTTCATTT. Encoded protein: CASSAGTADLSF. The gene calls are TRBV6-6 and TRBJ1-1; 7 nucleotides align to TRBD1. CDR1 is MNHNY, CDR2 SVGAGI, per germline (reference sequence). The CDR3 sequence is 12 residues long.

The genes are TRBV3-1 (or the pseudogene TRBV3-2) and TRBJ1-1; no clear D. This CDR3 contains 14 residues. Germline loops: CDR1 LGHDT, CDR2 YNNKEL (reference sequence). The V gene lost 2 bases and the J gene lost 4 bases, with 11 bases spanning the gap. The CDR3 DNA is TGTGCCAGCAGCCAACGGGATTCTATCACTGAAGCTTTCTTT. Translation: CASSQRDSITEAFF.

The V call is TRBV5-1, the J call TRBJ1-1; maybe TRBD1 (5 bases). Deletions cut 0 bases from V and 3 bases from J, with 18 bases between. Germline CDR1 is SGHRS and CDR2 is YFSETQ. The CDR3 sequence is 17 residues long. The CDR3 nucleotides are TGCGCCAGCAGCTTGGAAAATAGGGCAGGGAAGCACACTGAAGCTTTCTTT. Translating gives CASSLENRAGKHTEAFF. Based on the CDR3 plus reference TRBV5-1 and TRBJ1-1, the full variable domain is KAGVTQTPRYLIKTRGQQVTLSCSPISGHRSVSWYQQTPGQGLQFLFEYFSETQRNKGNFPGRFSGRQFSNSRSEMNVSTLELGDSALYLCASSLENRAGKHTEAFFGQGTRLTVV.

The chain links TRBV7-2 to TRBJ2-7; D may be TRBD2 (6 bases). CDR3 length: 14 amino acids. V lost 4 bases and J 2 bases, leaving 12 bases between the germline ends. In germline, CDR1 is SGHTA, CDR2 FQGNSA. CDR3 in DNA: TGTGCCAGCAGCTACCGGGAGAGCCCCTACGAGCAGTACTTC. It translates to CASSYRESPYEQYF.

The chain employs TRBV4-1 and TRBJ2-3; TRBD2 matches 13 bases. The J segment lost 2 bases and the V segment lost 0 bases, leaving 5 bases of the junction unmatched. This CDR3 has 18 residues. The germline V gene encodes CDR1 MGHRA and CDR2 YSYEKL. The CDR3 protein is CASSQDRGTSGATDTQYF. CDR3 bases: TGCGCCAGCAGCCAAGATAGGGGGACTAGCGGGGCCACAGATACGCAGTATTTT.

The gene calls are TRBV24-1 and TRBJ1-4, with 7 bases fitting TRBD1. The CDR3 runs to 22 residues. Germline CDR1 KGHDR, CDR2 SFDVKD. With 3 bases clipped from V and 8 bases from J, the junction kept 29 bases outside the gene matches. The CDR3 region is CATSDGTVVWRDDRQEGEKLFF. As DNA, the CDR3 is TGTGCCACCAGTGATGGGACAGTGGTGTGGAGGGACGACAGGCAGGAAGGCGAAAAACTGTTTTTT.

A few counts support this clone. This sequence joins TRBV5-1 and TRBJ2-2; TRBD2 matches 10 bases. Trimming removed 4 bases from V and 1 base from J; junction bases left unmatched: 4. The CDR3 covers 16 residues. In germline, CDR1 is SGHRS, CDR2 YFSETQ. This CDR3 is CASSVTSGMNTGELFF. The CDR3 bases are TGCGCCAGCAGCGTAACTAGCGGGATGAACACCGGGGAGCTGTTTTTT.

J is TRBJ2-5 and V is TRBV28; 13 nucleotides match TRBD2. V dropped 8 bases and J dropped 5; count of bases not matched to a gene: 5. The CDR3 has 14 amino acids. CDR1 is MDHEN, CDR2 SYDVKM, per germline. The CDR3 region is CASLLAGGRETQYF. CDR3 nucleotide sequence: TGTGCCAGCTTACTAGCGGGGGGGCGGGAGACCCAGTACTTC.

This sequence joins TRBV27 and TRBJ1-2, with 10 bases matching TRBD1. The CDR3 sequence is 15 residues long. Per the germline V gene, CDR1 is MNHEY and CDR2 is SMNVEV (reference sequence). J was trimmed by 4 bases and V by 5 bases; bases with no gene match: 7. CDR3 in DNA: TGTGCCAGCAGTCTAGCCGGGACAGGGGTCTATGGCTACACCTTC. Translation: CASSLAGTGVYGYTF.

This clone has a single count. The V and J genes are TRBV5-1 and TRBJ2-1, with 9 bases fitting TRBD1. In germline, CDR1 is SGHRS, CDR2 YFSETQ. The CDR3 totals 18 residues. Unmatched junction bases numbered 14, after V lost 2 bases and J lost 5 bases. Here the CDR3 DNA reads TGCGCCAGCAGCTTACTACATTTACCGGGACAGGGAGACAATGAGCAGTTCTTC. Translated, it gives CASSLLHLPGQGDNEQFF.

This clone has just a few counts. This chain uses TRBV7-2 with TRBJ2-1, with 9 bases matching TRBD2. The CDR3 totals 14 residues. V lost 2 bases, J lost 7 bases, and 3 bases stayed unmatched. Germline V gene sequence: CDR1 SGHTA, CDR2 FQGNSA. In DNA form, the CDR3 reads TGTGCCAGCAGCTTACTCACTAGCGGGAATGAGCAGTTCTTC. It encodes CASSLLTSGNEQFF.

This chain joins TRBV3-1 (or the pseudogene TRBV3-2) and TRBJ1-1; 7 positions match TRBD1. CDR1 and CDR2 (germline): LGHDT, YNNKEL (reference sequence). The trim removed 4 bases at V and 4 bases at J, leaving 6 bases unmatched. This CDR3 has 14 residues. The CDR3 DNA is TGTGCCAGCAGCCCGAGGTCAGGGGGCACTGAAGCTTTCTTT. Translating gives CASSPRSGGTEAFF.

The genes are TRBV10-3 and TRBJ1-2; a weak D match, TRBD1 (6 bases). The germline V gene encodes CDR1 ENHRY and CDR2 SYGVKD. The V gene lost 0 bases and the J gene lost 4 bases, with 12 bases spanning the gap. This CDR3 has 15 amino acids. The chain's CDR3 is CAISESGTTLYGYTF. CDR3 in DNA: TGTGCCATCAGTGAGTCCGGGACAACACTCTATGGCTACACCTTC.

This clone was picked up one time. Other nucleotide sequences from this sample produce the same CDR3. CDR3 residues: CASGDSPSYEQYF. The CDR3 DNA sequence: TGTGCCAGTGGGGACAGCCCTTCCTACGAGCAGTACTTC. The chain has TRBV28 and TRBJ2-7, with 7 nucleotides matching TRBD1. The germline V gene has CDR1 MDHEN and CDR2 SYDVKM. The CDR3 is 13 amino acids. V lost 9 bases, J lost 1 base, and 6 bases stayed unmatched.

The chain carries TRBV19 and TRBJ1-6; 8 nucleotides agree with TRBD1. Germline V gives CDR1 LNHDA, CDR2 SQIVND (reference sequence). The trim removed 8 bases at V and 7 bases at J, leaving 4 bases unmatched. The CDR3 totals 13 residues. CDR3 nucleotide sequence: TGTGCCAGTGGGGACAGGAGAAATTCACCCCTCCACTTT. Protein product: CASGDRRNSPLHF.

This chain links TRBV5-1 with TRBJ1-1; the D gene is possibly TRBD1 (5 bases). This CDR3 is built from 14 residues. Trimming removed 0 bases from V and 3 bases from J, with 9 bases in between. In germline, CDR1 is SGHRS, CDR2 YFSETQ. In nucleotides, the CDR3 is TGCGCCAGCAGCTTGGGAGACAGAGACACTGAAGCTTTCTTT. Protein product: CASSLGDRDTEAFF. The full variable domain, rest sourced from reference TRBV5-1 and TRBJ1-1, is KAGVTQTPRYLIKTRGQQVTLSCSPISGHRSVSWYQQTPGQGLQFLFEYFSETQRNKGNFPGRFSGRQFSNSRSEMNVSTLELGDSALYLCASSLGDRDTEAFFGQGTRLTVV.

This clone was counted only a few times. CDR3 nucleotides: TGCGCCAGCAGCCAAGCGGAGGGGCCTAATACCTACGAGCAGTACTTC. Protein: CASSQAEGPNTYEQYF. V and J are TRBV4-1 and TRBJ2-7; D might be TRBD2 (6 bases). V was shortened by 1 base and J by 2 bases, with 15 bases between the two germline ends. This CDR3 has 16 residues. Per germline, CDR1 MGHRA and CDR2 YSYEKL.

The chain uses TRBV28 and TRBJ1-1; D unclear. CDR1 is MDHEN, CDR2 SYDVKM, per germline. Trimming pared 6 bases from V and 1 base from J, leaving 12 bases between. The CDR3 covers 14 residues. The CDR3 reads CASRLPRQNTEAFF. As DNA, the CDR3 is TGTGCCAGCAGACTCCCCAGGCAGAACACTGAAGCTTTCTTT.

The genes are TRBV6-6 and TRBJ1-5; D might be TRBD1 (6 bases). Per germline, CDR1 MNHNY and CDR2 SVGAGI (reference sequence). The CDR3 totals 15 residues. Trimming removed 7 bases from V and 5 bases from J, with 18 bases in between. The DNA of the CDR3 is TGTGCCAGCACCATAACAGGGCCCCAATATCAGCCCCAGCATTTT. It translates to CASTITGPQYQPQHF.

Details on this clone: The same CDR3 arises from other DNA sequences in this sample as well. The gene calls are TRBV7-2 and TRBJ2-6, with TRBD2 as a possible D gene (6 bases). Trimming took off 5 bases at V and 0 bases at J, with 8 bases between the two ends. Germline assignment: CDR1 SGHTA and CDR2 FQGNSA. CDR3 length equals 15 residues. The CDR3 region is CASSPGGSGANVLTF. DNA for the CDR3: TGTGCCAGCAGCCCCGGGGGCTCTGGGGCCAACGTCCTGACTTTC.